This TCR beta chain was captured in a study of molecular identifiers for immune sequencing clone quantification. Turning to the study itself: Replicate RNA came from about 20,000 or 100,000 naive CD8 cells and was split five ways, and four parts were sequenced.

A CD8+CD4-CCR7+CD45RA+ gate was used to sort naive CD8 T cells. Study-wide results and limits: Clonotypes topping 20 RNA copies carried over 98% of effector molecules but under 1% of naive ones. Underestimated sizes of highly expanded clones could result from identical TCR molecules that share a barcode.

This clonotype was picked up many times. Antigen specificity is unknown. One entry per CDR3 protein, called by TCRdb with MiXCR from the PCR reads. There are about 320,000 distinct CDR3 sequences in the sample; around a fifth occur only once, and roughly 0.8% lies in the top ten. The material sequenced was naive CD8+ T cells from blood, with Jurkat cell RNA spiked in. Subset specified: FACS-sorted CD8+CD4-CCR7+CD45RA+ naive T cells. This TCR was recovered from a human donor in good health. Some libraries in this study had Jurkat cell RNA spiked in.

CDR3 DNA: TGTGCCAGCAGCTTGGCCGACAGGAGCGCCTACGAGCAGTACTTC. It yields the protein CASSLADRSAYEQYF. The V gene is TRBV5-6, the J gene TRBJ2-7, with D possibly being TRBD1 (6 bases). There are 15 residues in the CDR3. The V gene's germline CDR1 is SGHDT and CDR2 YYEEEE. V lost 0 bases to trimming and J lost 2 bases, with 12 bases between them.